A single sample gave rise to the 28 T cell receptor beta chains below, sequenced in a study of human CD4 T cells and Enterobacteriaceae. The memory gate held CD4+ cells that were not CD45RA+CCR7+CD95- naive cells, over 98% pure. The data were produced by immunoSEQ multiplex PCR, yet TCRdb's version contains in-frame clones alone and is incomplete. The sample lists 25,000 to 35,000 clones; about 80% were seen once. Input material: memory CD4+ T cells from blood. Receptors were obtained from a human donor in good health.

In its sample, this clone is medium-sized (0.01 to 0.1%). The chain is built from TRBV11-2 and TRBJ1-2; no clear D. The CDR3 length is 14 residues. With 0 bases removed from V and 6 bases from J, the gap between germline ends came to 11 bases. The V gene's germline CDR1 is SGHAT and CDR2 FQNNGV. The CDR3: CASSLELGRDGYTF. The DNA of the CDR3 is TGTGCCAGCAGCTTAGAGCTGGGGAGGGATGGCTACACCTTC.

The rearrangement joins TRBV7-3 to TRBJ2-2; D not resolved. Per germline, CDR1 SGHTA and CDR2 FQGTGA. The CDR3 length is 14 residues. Trimming pared 4 bases from V and 7 bases from J, leaving 13 bases between. The CDR3 sequence is CASSSTPNLGELFF. The CDR3 coding sequence is TGTGCCAGCAGCTCAACCCCGAACCTCGGGGAGCTGTTTTTT.

The gene calls are TRBV7-2 and TRBJ2-3; no clear D. The CDR3 sequence is 12 residues long. V lost 1 base and J lost 6, with 5 bases in between. Germline V gene lookup returns CDR1 SGHTA and CDR2 FQGNSA. The DNA of the CDR3 is TGTGCCAGCAGCTTAGACCGCGATACGCAGTATTTT. It is translated as CASSLDRDTQYF.

V is TRBV27 and J is TRBJ2-1, with 8 positions matching TRBD2. Trimming cost V 2 bases and J 9 bases; bases outside gene matches: 9. CDR1 is MNHEY and CDR2 is SMNVEV in the germline V gene (reference sequence). CDR3 length: 15 residues. In DNA form, the CDR3 reads TGTGCCAGCAGTTTACAAGCGGGAGTCTCCATTGAGCAGTTCTTC. This codes for CASSLQAGVSIEQFF.

This chain uses TRBV11-2 with TRBJ1-5; a possible D gene is TRBD1 (5 bases). V lost 5 bases to trimming and J lost 4 bases, with 6 bases between them. This CDR3 comprises 12 residues. From germline, CDR1 is SGHAT and CDR2 FQNNGV. The CDR3 nucleotides are TGTGCCAGCAGCCAGGGAAATCAGCCCCAGCATTTT. Its protein is CASSQGNQPQHF.

This chain joins TRBV18 and TRBJ1-6; possible D gene TRBD1, 6 bases. Germline assignment: CDR1 KGHSH and CDR2 LQKENI. Trimming removed 2 bases at V and 6 bases at J, with 8 bases between. This CDR3 has 14 amino acids. CDR3 DNA: TGTGCCAGCTCACCAGGGGGGCCTAATTCACCCCTCCACTTT. It translates to CASSPGGPNSPLHF.

This chain uses TRBV7-3 with TRBJ2-3; 11 nucleotides line up with TRBD2. Losses at the gene ends were 5 bases for V and 5 bases for J; bases not matched to a gene: 3. The CDR3 runs to 14 residues. CDR1 and CDR2 (germline): SGHTA, FQGTGA. CDR3: CASSRGLAGDTQYF. DNA of the CDR3: TGTGCCAGCAGCCGAGGACTAGCGGGAGATACGCAGTATTTT.

J is TRBJ2-7 and V is TRBV19; D call uncertain. V lost 7 bases and J 6 bases, leaving 7 bases between the germline ends. Germline V gives CDR1 LNHDA, CDR2 SQIVND (reference sequence). CDR3 length equals 10 residues. The CDR3 coding sequence is TGTGCCAGTAATTGGGGCGAGCAGTACTTC. Translating it yields CASNWGEQYF.

The J gene is TRBJ2-1, the V gene TRBV19; 14 positions agree with TRBD2. The V segment lost 1 base and the J segment 4 bases; nucleotides outside the gene matches: 3. Germline assignment: CDR1 LNHDA and CDR2 SQIVND (reference sequence). There are 17 residues in the CDR3. The DNA for the CDR3 is TGTGCCAGTAGTATAGCCGGGACTAGCGGGGGATACAATGAGCAGTTCTTC. Protein product: CASSIAGTSGGYNEQFF.

The chain links TRBV28 to TRBJ1-2; D gene unclear. Germline CDR1 and CDR2: MDHEN and SYDVKM. V gave up 6 bases and J gave up 8 bases, with 16 bases separating them. This CDR3 spans 13 amino acids. CDR3 DNA: TGTGCCAGCAGCCCGGGCAGCCGAAGAGGCTACACCTTC. It translates to CASSPGSRRGYTF.

The V gene is TRBV29-1, the J gene TRBJ2-7; D is perhaps TRBD2 (5 bases). This CDR3 spans 13 amino acids. V lost 5 bases, J lost 6 bases, and 17 bases lay in between. CDR1 SQVTM and CDR2 ANQGSEA come from the germline V gene. The CDR3 nucleotides read TGCAGCGTTAGGCCCCTCGGCCGGGGCGAGCAGTACTTC. Translated: CSVRPLGRGEQYF.

The gene calls are TRBV9 and TRBJ2-1; D is possibly TRBD1 (5 bases). CDR1 is SGDLS and CDR2 is YYNGEE in the germline V gene. The CDR3 has 17 amino acids. V was clipped by 0 bases and J by 2 bases, with 15 bases between them. CDR3 amino acids: CASSVAVGQGAYNEQFF. The CDR3 DNA reads TGTGCCAGCAGCGTAGCCGTTGGCCAAGGGGCCTACAATGAGCAGTTCTTC.

The chain carries TRBV5-6 and TRBJ2-7, with 11 bases lining up with TRBD2. The CDR3 contains 17 residues. V lost 0 bases, J lost 0 bases, and 5 bases stayed unmatched. CDR1 is SGHDT and CDR2 is YYEEEE in the germline V gene. CDR3 protein: CASSLGLAGFGSYEQYF. CDR3 sequence (DNA): TGTGCCAGCAGCTTGGGACTAGCGGGATTCGGCTCCTACGAGCAGTACTTC.

The rearrangement uses TRBV11-2 and TRBJ2-2; either TRBD1 or TRBD2 may fit D (5 bases each). This CDR3 is built from 15 residues. In germline, CDR1 is SGHAT, CDR2 FQNNGV. Trimming removed 5 bases at V and 4 bases at J, with 14 bases between. CDR3: CASSPLRGGTGELFF. CDR3 DNA sequence: TGTGCCAGCAGCCCCCTGAGGGGTGGCACCGGGGAGCTGTTTTTT.

CDR3 coding DNA: TGTGCCAGCAGCAAAACCCGGACCGACTATGGCTACACCTTC. Encoded protein: CASSKTRTDYGYTF. The V call is TRBV21-1, the J call TRBJ1-2. TRBV21-1 is a pseudogene. The CDR3 has 14 amino acids.

The chain carries TRBV9 and TRBJ2-3; D is perhaps TRBD2 (5 bases). The V and J ends lost 0 bases and 4 bases respectively, with 9 bases between them. The CDR3 loop spans 14 amino acids. Germline assignment: CDR1 SGDLS and CDR2 YYNGEE. The CDR3 is CASSVDTAADTQYF. The CDR3 coding sequence is TGTGCCAGCAGCGTAGACACAGCGGCAGATACGCAGTATTTT.

The rearrangement links TRBV5-1 to TRBJ1-1; 7 nucleotides align to TRBD1. Unmatched junction bases numbered 7, after V lost 4 bases and J lost 4 bases. The CDR3 sequence is 14 residues long. Germline lookup yields CDR1 SGHRS and CDR2 YFSETQ. The CDR3 sequence is CASSADRAITEAFF. The CDR3 DNA follows: TGCGCCAGCAGCGCAGACAGGGCTATCACTGAAGCTTTCTTT.

V is TRBV12-5 and J is TRBJ2-1; D not resolved. Deletions cut 5 bases from V and 7 bases from J, with 9 bases between. CDR3 length equals 12 residues. Per germline, CDR1 LGHNT and CDR2 FRNRAP. CDR3 in DNA: TGTGCTAGTGGTACTTTGATTAATGAGCAGTTCTTC. Translated, it gives CASGTLINEQFF.

The J gene is TRBJ2-7, the V gene TRBV27; maybe TRBD2 (5 bases). CDR3 length equals 15 residues. Germline CDR1 reads MNHEY; CDR2 reads SMNVEV (reference sequence). V lost 7 bases to trimming and J lost 4 bases, with 20 bases between them. The CDR3 region is CASIRRLGVVYEQYF. The DNA for the CDR3 is TGTGCCAGCATAAGGCGACTCGGGGTTGTTTACGAGCAGTACTTC.

The chain has TRBV2 and TRBJ1-2; possibly TRBD1 for D (5 bases). This CDR3 region has 13 residues. V was trimmed by 6 bases and J by 4 bases, leaving 12 bases between them. Germline values: CDR1 SNHLY, CDR2 FYNNEI. DNA for the CDR3: TGTGCCAGCAGGGCCGGGACTTCCTATGGCTACACCTTC. Residues: CASRAGTSYGYTF.

CDR3 loop: CASSEASGNKNIQYF. DNA of the CDR3: TGTGCCAGCAGTGAAGCGTCGGGGAACAAAAACATTCAGTACTTC. The chain has TRBV6-1 and TRBJ2-4, with D perhaps matching TRBD2 (5 bases). The CDR3 is made up of 15 amino acids. Trimming shortened V by 0 bases and J by 3 bases, and 9 bases separated the two germline ends. Germline V gene lookup returns CDR1 MNHNS and CDR2 SASEGT.

This CDR3 reads CASSYGGEQFF. The DNA of the CDR3 is TGTGCCAGCAGCTATGGCGGTGAGCAGTTCTTC. The chain joins TRBV11-2 to TRBJ2-1; no definite D call. The CDR3 is made up of 11 amino acids. Between the trimmed V and J ends, which lost 4 bases and 9 bases, there was a span of 7 bases. Germline V gene sequence: CDR1 SGHAT, CDR2 FQNNGV.

This chain connects TRBV18 to TRBJ1-1; a weak D match, TRBD1 (6 bases). The V end lost 3 bases, the J end lost 5 bases, and 13 bases lay between the germline ends. The CDR3 extends over 14 amino acids. Germline V gives CDR1 KGHSH, CDR2 LQKENI. Here the CDR3 reads CASSPVQGGTEAFF. CDR3 coding DNA: TGTGCCAGCTCACCGGTACAGGGAGGTACTGAAGCTTTCTTT.

This chain connects TRBV27 to TRBJ2-3; D not resolved. The germline V and J ends were trimmed by 2 bases and 2 bases, with 11 bases remaining between them. This CDR3 spans 15 amino acids. CDR1 and CDR2 from the germline V gene are MNHEY and SMNVEV (reference sequence). The chain's CDR3 is CASSLMAATTDTQYF. CDR3 coding DNA: TGTGCCAGCAGTTTAATGGCGGCCACCACAGATACGCAGTATTTT.

The V call is TRBV28, the J call TRBJ2-7, with D perhaps matching TRBD1 (6 bases). Deletions cut 7 bases from V and 2 bases from J, with 15 bases between. The CDR3 loop spans 14 amino acids. In germline, CDR1 is MDHEN, CDR2 SYDVKM. This chain's CDR3 is CASTIQGHAYEQYF. In DNA form, the CDR3 reads TGTGCCAGCACCATACAGGGTCATGCCTACGAGCAGTACTTC.

The rearrangement links TRBV18 to TRBJ2-2, with D unclear. The CDR3 has 14 residues. V was pared by 2 bases and J by 5 bases, with 9 bases between. CDR1 is KGHSH, CDR2 LQKENI, per germline. Here the CDR3 DNA reads TGTGCCAGCTCACCAGGCCAAGGGACCGGGGAGCTGTTTTTT. It translates to CASSPGQGTGELFF. Together with reference TRBV18 and TRBJ2-2, the CDR3 gives the full variable domain: NAGVMQNPRHLVRRRGQEARLRCSPMKGHSHVYWYRQLPEEGLKFMVYLQKENIIDESGMPKERFSAEFPKEGPSILRIQQVVRGDSAAYFCASSPGQGTGELFFGEGSRLTVL.

This sequence joins TRBV27 and TRBJ2-5; 11 bases map to TRBD1. Germline values: CDR1 MNHEY, CDR2 SMNVEV (reference sequence). With 6 bases clipped from V and 4 bases from J, the junction kept 7 bases outside the gene matches. The CDR3 covers 15 residues. CDR3 loop: CASRVGQGGRETQYF. The DNA of the CDR3 is TGTGCCAGCAGGGTGGGACAGGGGGGAAGAGAGACCCAGTACTTC.

This clone has a handful of counts. This chain joins TRBV11-2 and TRBJ2-1, with D possibly TRBD2 on 6 matching bases. V was trimmed by 5 bases and J by 1 base, leaving 12 bases between them. This CDR3 has 15 residues. Germline lookup yields CDR1 SGHAT and CDR2 FQNNGV. CDR3 loop: CASSRLGLSYNEQFF. DNA for the CDR3: TGTGCCAGCAGCCGATTGGGACTTTCCTACAATGAGCAGTTCTTC.